This TCR beta chain stems from a study of blood T cell repertoires in COVID-19. Overall study context: Both acute and convalescent COVID-19 samples were obtained from the United States, Italy and Spain. PBMCs, B-cell-depleted T cells, or T cells provided the cDNA or gDNA that made up the material.

Under the authors' procedure: Using reference gene primer amplification, nucleated cell counts were estimated. Assay: immunoSEQ multiplex PCR; the TCRdb copy retains only in-frame clones and omits some. For V, J and clone size, that table is used; D and trimming come from the DNA. Of 260,000 or so clones detected, roughly 79% appear once; the ten largest clones hold around 7.5%. V was trimmed by 10 bases and J by 1 base, leaving 10 bases between them. The V gene's germline CDR1 is LNHDA and CDR2 SQIVND (reference sequence). The CDR3 contains 12 residues. Seattle patient enrollment occurred during active infection, with longitudinal follow-up thereafter.

This clonotype was sampled from a woman aged 80 or over with COVID-19, enrolled during active disease. Sequencing was performed on peripheral blood. This sequence joins TRBV19 and TRBJ1-2, with D hard to call. The CDR3 loop is CATNSFNYGYTF. The CDR3 DNA sequence: TGTGCCACGAACAGCTTTAACTATGGCTACACCTTC.